This is a list of T cell receptor beta chains from one sample in a study of blood T cell repertoires in COVID-19. Method: immunoSEQ multiplex PCR; TCRdb's copy keeps in-frame clones and lacks some. Of approximately 230,000 clones listed, 85% to 90% were seen once; the top ten hold under 2%. The sequenced material came from PBMCs or T cells enriched from blood (not recorded which). These receptors came from a man aged 35 to 55 who had recovered from COVID-19. CDR3s include the opening cysteine and the closing phenylalanine or tryptophan. D genes are given only for firm matches. Rows give clone size only sometimes, using once, few, many, or a class for an expanded clone.

V: TRBV15
D: TRBD1
size: -
J: TRBJ2-2
CDR3: CATRGDRAVTGELFF
DNA: TGTGCCACCAGGGGAGACAGGGCGGTTACCGGGGAGCTGTTTTTT

V: TRBV12-3/TRBV12-4
D: TRBD1
size: once
J: TRBJ2-7
CDR3: CASSPGTDYEQYF
DNA: TGTGCCAGCAGCCCCGGGACAGACTACGAGCAGTACTTC

V: TRBV7-2
D: -
size: -
J: TRBJ2-7
CDR3: CASSLQTSGVGQPSYEQYF
DNA: TGTGCCAGCAGCCTCCAAACTTCCGGGGTCGGACAGCCCTCCTACGAGCAGTACTTC

V: TRBV4-1
D: TRBD2
size: -
J: TRBJ2-1
CDR3: CASSKGLAGGSYNEQFF
DNA: TGCGCCAGCAGTAAGGGACTAGCGGGAGGTTCCTACAATGAGCAGTTCTTC

V: TRBV5-4
D: TRBD1
size: -
J: TRBJ1-5
CDR3: CASSLQGEEQPQHF
DNA: TGTGCCAGCAGCCTCCAGGGGGAGGAGCAGCCCCAGCATTTT

V: TRBV19
D: -
size: -
J: TRBJ1-3
CDR3: CASSIVLGHKSSGNTIYF
DNA: TGTGCCAGTAGTATAGTTTTAGGACATAAGAGCTCTGGAAACACCATATATTTT

V: TRBV5-1
D: -
size: -
J: TRBJ1-1
CDR3: CASSLAAGMNTEAFF
DNA: TGCGCCAGCAGCTTGGCTGCAGGAATGAACACTGAAGCTTTCTTT

V: TRBV9
D: TRBD1
size: -
J: TRBJ2-7
CDR3: CASSAGRGQGSYEQYF
DNA: TGTGCCAGCAGCGCCGGTCGGGGACAGGGCTCCTACGAGCAGTACTTC

V: TRBV4-2
D: -
size: -
J: TRBJ1-1
CDR3: CASSQVLDMNTEAFF
DNA: TGTGCCAGCAGCCAAGTGTTAGACATGAACACTGAAGCTTTCTTT

V: TRBV9
D: -
size: few
J: TRBJ2-3
CDR3: CASSVAPELVDTQYF
DNA: TGTGCCAGCAGCGTAGCACCCGAGCTTGTGGATACGCAGTATTTT

V: TRBV28
D: -
size: -
J: TRBJ1-3
CDR3: CASSLWREGSGNTIYF
DNA: TGTGCCAGCAGTTTATGGCGGGAAGGCTCTGGAAACACCATATATTTT

V: TRBV7-6
D: TRBD2
size: -
J: TRBJ2-3
CDR3: CASSSPGGAGISDTQYF
DNA: TGTGCCAGCAGCTCGCCCGGGGGGGCTGGGATTTCAGATACGCAGTATTTT

V: TRBV4-3
D: TRBD1
size: -
J: TRBJ1-1
CDR3: CASSQDGRGRGEAFF
DNA: TGCGCCAGCAGCCAAGACGGCAGGGGGCGGGGTGAAGCTTTCTTT

V: TRBV5-1
D: -
size: -
J: TRBJ2-7
CDR3: CASQGGSYEQYF
DNA: TGCGCCAGCCAGGGGGGAAGCTACGAGCAGTACTTC

V: TRBV4-1
D: TRBD1
size: -
J: TRBJ1-4
CDR3: CASSQPQQGAGEKLFF
DNA: TGCGCCAGCAGCCAGCCACAACAGGGGGCCGGTGAAAAACTGTTTTTT

V: TRBV7-7
D: TRBD1
size: -
J: TRBJ2-5
CDR3: CASSRGLGETQYF
DNA: TGTGCCAGCAGCAGGGGGCTTGGGGAGACCCAGTACTTC

V: TRBV7-2
D: -
size: -
J: TRBJ1-2
CDR3: CASSLRLGGNYGYTF
DNA: TGTGCCAGCAGCTTACGGTTGGGGGGTAACTATGGCTACACCTTC

V: TRBV21-1
D: -
size: -
J: TRBJ2-2
CDR3: CASISFRGTGELFF
DNA: TGTGCCAGCATTTCTTTTAGGGGCACCGGGGAGCTGTTTTTT

V: TRBV28
D: -
size: -
J: TRBJ2-7
CDR3: CASSLSDRNRGLDF
DNA: TGTGCCAGCAGTTTATCTGACCGAAATAGGGGGTTGGACTTC

V: TRBV7-9
D: TRBD1
size: -
J: TRBJ2-5
CDR3: CASSSGQGAWETQYF
DNA: TGTGCCAGCAGCTCAGGACAGGGGGCTTGGGAGACCCAGTACTTC

V: TRBV9
D: -
size: -
J: TRBJ1-2
CDR3: CASSVEVTSFGYTF
DNA: TGTGCCAGCAGCGTAGAGGTGACTTCTTTTGGCTACACCTTC

V: TRBV7-2
D: -
size: -
J: TRBJ1-3
CDR3: CASSPPRVVGNTIYF
DNA: TGTGCCAGCAGCCCCCCCCGGGTGGTTGGAAACACCATATATTTT

V: TRBV29-1
D: -
size: -
J: TRBJ2-7
CDR3: CSVGTDIKHSPHEQYF
DNA: TGCAGCGTTGGGACAGATATTAAGCATAGCCCGCACGAGCAGTACTTC

V: TRBV7-9
D: TRBD1
size: few
J: TRBJ2-7
CDR3: CASSDRQGVDEQYF
DNA: TGTGCCAGCAGCGACCGACAGGGGGTTGACGAGCAGTACTTC

V: TRBV14
D: -
size: -
J: TRBJ1-2
CDR3: CASSQVAQGGVGYTF
DNA: TGTGCCAGCAGCCAAGTTGCCCAGGGCGGAGTTGGCTACACCTTC

V: TRBV5-1
D: TRBD1
size: -
J: TRBJ1-6
CDR3: CASSLALQGDSPLHF
DNA: TGCGCCAGCAGCTTGGCCCTTCAGGGGGATTCACCCCTCCACTTT

V: TRBV6-1
D: TRBD1
size: -
J: TRBJ1-6
CDR3: CASSEAGKGAGFNSPLHF
DNA: TGTGCCAGCAGTGAAGCCGGAAAGGGGGCAGGTTTTAATTCACCCCTCCACTTT

V: TRBV6-5
D: -
size: -
J: TRBJ1-1
CDR3: CASSRTRTLNTEAFF
DNA: TGTGCCAGCAGTCGGACACGTACTTTGAACACTGAAGCTTTCTTT

V: TRBV5-4
D: TRBD1
size: -
J: TRBJ2-7
CDR3: CASSLIDRVHEQYF
DNA: TGTGCCAGCAGCTTGATAGACAGGGTCCACGAGCAGTACTTC

V: TRBV10-1
D: TRBD2
size: -
J: TRBJ2-1
CDR3: CASSGAELAGRQNIYNEQFF
DNA: TGCGCCAGCAGCGGAGCAGAACTAGCGGGACGCCAGAATATTTACAATGAGCAGTTCTTC

V: TRBV5-1
D: TRBD2
size: -
J: TRBJ2-3
CDR3: CASSLFRAGDFPDTQYF
DNA: TGCGCCAGCAGCTTGTTTAGAGCGGGAGATTTCCCAGATACGCAGTATTTT

V: TRBV27
D: TRBD1
size: -
J: TRBJ1-5
CDR3: CASSPTGDSQPQHF
DNA: TGTGCCAGCAGTCCGACAGGGGACAGCCAGCCCCAGCATTTT

V: TRBV19
D: TRBD1
size: -
J: TRBJ2-5
CDR3: CASSADRAGQETQYF
DNA: TGTGCCAGTAGTGCGGACAGGGCGGGCCAAGAGACCCAGTACTTC

V: TRBV7-9
D: -
size: -
J: TRBJ2-1
CDR3: CASSLPADDNEQFF
DNA: TGTGCCAGCAGCTTACCAGCGGACGACAATGAGCAGTTCTTC

V: TRBV7-2
D: -
size: -
J: TRBJ2-3
CDR3: CASSLGGTDTQYF
DNA: TGTGCCAGCAGCTTAGGAGGTACAGATACGCAGTATTTT

V: TRBV7-8
D: TRBD2
size: -
J: TRBJ2-5
CDR3: CASSLARLAGGRETQYF
DNA: TGTGCCAGCAGCTTAGCGAGACTAGCGGGGGGGCGCGAGACCCAGTACTTC

V: TRBV19
D: -
size: -
J: TRBJ1-2
CDR3: CASSTALRVRPHGYTF
DNA: TGTGCCAGTAGTACTGCGCTCCGGGTCCGACCCCATGGCTACACCTTC

V: TRBV7-2
D: -
size: -
J: TRBJ1-1
CDR3: CASSSGEGLGTEAFF
DNA: TGTGCCAGCAGCTCAGGCGAGGGATTGGGCACTGAAGCTTTCTTT

V: TRBV12-3/TRBV12-4
D: -
size: -
J: TRBJ2-7
CDR3: CASSVWHEQYF
DNA: TGTGCCAGCAGCGTTTGGCACGAGCAGTACTTC

V: TRBV19
D: TRBD1
size: -
J: TRBJ1-1
CDR3: CASTTGEEITEAFF
DNA: TGTGCCAGTACCACAGGGGAGGAGATCACTGAAGCTTTCTTT

V: TRBV7-2
D: TRBD1
size: -
J: TRBJ1-5
CDR3: CASSLQGAGNQPQHF
DNA: TGTGCCAGCAGTCTACAGGGGGCCGGCAATCAGCCCCAGCATTTT

V: TRBV19
D: TRBD1
size: -
J: TRBJ2-7
CDR3: CASSTFRGPNEQYF
DNA: TGTGCCAGTAGTACTTTTAGGGGGCCCAACGAGCAGTACTTC